These 22 T cell receptor beta chains share one sample of origin, sequenced in a study of blood T cells in healthy people across ages (dated by TCRdb to about 2015). The library relied on 5' RACE. The listed sequencing device is Illumina HiSeq 2500. The second PCR ran for about 6 to 12 cycles and used a J-beta primer mix along with a sample-barcoded 5' primer. Using fastp at Q25 and MiXCR, TCRdb reprocessed the public reads and kept productive beta chains. Records with the same CDR3 protein are collapsed into one entry carrying the most frequent genes and DNA. The sample contains over 1,500,000 distinct CDR3 sequences, around half of them found a single time. Of the sample, over 2% is held by the ten largest clones. The source material was blood. The receptors were gathered from a woman in her thirties or forties in good health.

This clonotype was detected many times. The CDR3 protein is CASSFRDRDQETQYF. DNA for the CDR3: TGTGCCAGCAGCTTCCGGGACAGGGACCAAGAGACCCAGTACTTC. The chain couples TRBV7-2 to TRBJ2-5; 9 positions agree with TRBD1. This CDR3 comprises 15 residues. Germline CDR1 and CDR2: SGHTA and FQGNSA. With 3 bases clipped from V and 0 bases from J, the junction kept 2 bases outside the gene matches. Variable domain in full (rest from reference TRBV7-2 and TRBJ2-5): GAGVSQSPSNKVTEKGKDVELRCDPISGHTALYWYRQSLGQGLEFLIYFQGNSAPDKSGLPSDRFSAERTGGSVSTLTIQRTQQEDSAVYLCASSFRDRDQETQYFGPGTRLLVL.

The chain carries TRBV12-3 or TRBV12-4 and TRBJ2-1; a weak D match, TRBD1 (5 bases). The germline V and J ends were trimmed by 7 bases and 3 bases, with 13 bases remaining between them. The CDR3 totals 14 residues. The CDR3 region is CASTLRGLYNEQFF. The CDR3 DNA follows: TGTGCCAGCACCCTTAGGGGCCTCTACAATGAGCAGTTCTTC.

The J gene is TRBJ1-1, the V gene TRBV3-1; 7 nucleotides align to TRBD1. CDR3 length: 16 amino acids. Trimming at V came to 4 bases and at J to 1 base, leaving 9 bases not matched to a gene. Germline CDR1 LGHDT, CDR2 YNNKEL (reference sequence). This chain's CDR3 is CASSRRQGLGNTEAFF. The CDR3 DNA is TGTGCCAGCAGCCGCCGACAGGGATTGGGGAACACTGAAGCTTTCTTT.

The V call is TRBV6-6, the J call TRBJ2-1; D is possibly TRBD1 (6 bases). The CDR3 loop spans 17 amino acids. Trimming removed 0 bases at V and 0 bases at J, with 12 bases between. From germline, CDR1 is MNHNY and CDR2 SVGAGI (reference sequence). The chain's CDR3 is CASSYSPQGSSYNEQFF. As DNA, the CDR3 is TGTGCCAGCAGTTACTCCCCGCAGGGGAGCTCCTACAATGAGCAGTTCTTC.

This chain connects TRBV15 to TRBJ1-1, with a tentative D call TRBD1 (5 bases). Trimming removed 0 bases at V and 3 bases at J, with 17 bases between. CDR3 length: 17 residues. Germline V gene sequence: CDR1 LNHNV, CDR2 YYDKDF (reference sequence). CDR3 DNA sequence: TGTGCCACCAGCAGAGATGGACCTGGGGCTGGGTACACTGAAGCTTTCTTT. Translating it yields CATSRDGPGAGYTEAFF.

This rearrangement joins TRBV20-1 to TRBJ1-2; no clear D. This CDR3 has 13 amino acids. Germline-derived CDR1 and CDR2 are DFQATT and SNEGSKA (reference sequence). Trimming stripped 5 bases from V and 2 bases from J, with 12 bases between. The CDR3: CSAGSSGNYGYTF. In nucleotides, the CDR3 is TGCAGTGCTGGAAGCAGCGGGAACTATGGCTACACCTTC.

The chain has TRBV20-1 and TRBJ2-2, with 7 bases aligning to TRBD2. The CDR3 consists of 13 residues. J gave up 1 base and V 7 bases, and 3 bases lay outside the gene matches. CDR1 and CDR2 from the germline V gene are DFQATT and SNEGSKA (reference sequence). CDR3 DNA: TGCAGTGGGACTAGACGGAACACCGGGGAGCTGTTTTTT. This gives the protein CSGTRRNTGELFF.

The chain combines TRBV5-1 with TRBJ2-1, with 13 nucleotides matching TRBD2. The CDR3 is 16 residues long. The germline gives CDR1 SGHRS, CDR2 YFSETQ. V gave up 4 bases and J gave up 8 bases; unmatched junction bases: 9. CDR3 bases: TGCGCCAGCAGCAGAACTAGCGGGGGGGCCATCGATGAGCAGTTCTTC. This codes for CASSRTSGGAIDEQFF.

This rearrangement joins TRBV2 to TRBJ1-5, with TRBD1 matching 7 bases. The germline V gene has CDR1 SNHLY and CDR2 FYNNEI. The CDR3 is 20 residues long. The junction had 21 bases not matched to a gene; V was cut back by 0 bases and J by 7 bases. The CDR3, as DNA: TGTGCCAGCAGTGAAGCGAGTTATGGGATTGGCAGGGGGACGTGGCAGCCCCAGCATTTT. Translation gives CASSEASYGIGRGTWQPQHF. The full variable domain, in which reference TRBV2 and TRBJ1-5 provide the parts outside the CDR3, is EPEVTQTPSHQVTQMGQEVILRCVPISNHLYFYWYRQILGQKVEFLVSFYNNEISEKSEIFDDQFSVERPDGSNFTLKIRSTKLEDSAMYFCASSEASYGIGRGTWQPQHFGDGTRLSIL.

The table lists this clonotype with a few counts. The chain combines TRBV11-1 with TRBJ2-4, with TRBD1 matching over 8 bases. With the DNA end fitting TRBJ2-7 better, the J assignment may be wrong. Germline V lookup: CDR1 SGHAT, CDR2 FQDESV (reference sequence). The CDR3 is made up of 15 amino acids. The CDR3: CASSYVTGGFNEQYF. In DNA form, the CDR3 reads TGTGCCAGCAGCTACGTAACAGGGGGTTTCAACGAGCAGTACTTC.

The chain employs TRBV4-1 and TRBJ1-6; maybe TRBD1 (6 bases). V was pared by 3 bases and J by 9 bases, with 15 bases between. Germline assignment: CDR1 MGHRA and CDR2 YSYEKL. The CDR3 covers 15 residues. CDR3 protein: CASSQEDSVASPLHF. CDR3 bases: TGCGCCAGCAGCCAGGAGGACAGTGTAGCTTCACCCCTCCACTTT.

In this sample, this clonotype turned up once. The V gene is TRBV7-9, the J gene TRBJ2-7; 7 nucleotides line up with TRBD1. CDR1 is SEHNR, CDR2 FQNEAQ, per germline (reference sequence). V lost 5 bases to trimming and J lost 3 bases; unmatched junction nucleotides: 7. The CDR3 is made up of 14 amino acids. In nucleotides, the CDR3 is TGTGCCAGCAGCCACGGGACAGAGAACTACGAGCAGTACTTC. Its protein product is CASSHGTENYEQYF.

This clonotype was observed a single time. V and J are TRBV9 and TRBJ2-1; 8 positions match TRBD2. CDR3 length: 15 amino acids. Germline values: CDR1 SGDLS, CDR2 YYNGEE. V lost 0 bases and J lost 9; bases outside the gene matches: 8. The CDR3 region has the DNA TGTGCCAGCAGCGTAGAGGGACTAGGGTCCCCTGAGCAGTTCTTC. Translating it yields CASSVEGLGSPEQFF. The whole variable domain, remainder taken from reference TRBV9 and TRBJ2-1, is DSGVTQTPKHLITATGQRVTLRCSPRSGDLSVYWYQQSLDQGLQFLIQYYNGEERAKGNILERFSAQQFPDLHSELNLSSLELGDSALYFCASSVEGLGSPEQFFGPGTRLTVL.

This chain uses TRBV6-5 with TRBJ1-4; D gene ambiguous. This CDR3 spans 15 amino acids. Germline V gene data show CDR1 as MNHEY and CDR2 as SVGAGI. Trimming removed 2 bases from V and 0 bases from J, with 7 bases in between. Here the CDR3 reads CASSYRPATNEKLFF. The CDR3 bases are TGTGCCAGCAGTTACCGTCCTGCAACTAATGAAAAACTGTTTTTT.

The chain uses TRBV6-5 and TRBJ2-6, with TRBD1 matching over 7 bases. Germline values: CDR1 MNHEY, CDR2 SVGAGI. This CDR3 comprises 19 residues. V gave up 0 bases and J gave up 0 bases; unmatched junction bases: 8. In DNA, the CDR3 is TGTGCCAGCAGTTACTCGCCCCCGGGACAGAGCTCTGGGGCCAACGTCCTGACTTTC. Protein product: CASSYSPPGQSSGANVLTF.

Only a few counts were recorded for this clonotype. The gene calls are TRBV28 and TRBJ1-5; D is perhaps TRBD1 (6 bases). Germline loops: CDR1 MDHEN, CDR2 SYDVKM. Deletions cut 4 bases from V and 1 base from J, with 17 bases between. The length of the CDR3 is 17 residues. The chain's CDR3 is CASSSGGAGGSNQPQHF. CDR3 bases: TGTGCCAGCAGTTCGGGGGGGGCGGGGGGAAGCAATCAGCCCCAGCATTTT.

The rearrangement uses TRBV9 and TRBJ2-7, with TRBD1 matching over 8 bases. The J segment lost 4 bases and the V segment lost 0 bases, leaving 6 bases of the junction unmatched. Germline CDR1 reads SGDLS; CDR2 reads YYNGEE. This CDR3 has 15 amino acids. The CDR3 here is CASSVGVTGVYEQYF. The CDR3 coding sequence is TGTGCCAGCAGCGTAGGCGTGACAGGGGTATACGAGCAGTACTTC.

The V gene is TRBV7-2, the J gene TRBJ2-7; D possibly corresponds to TRBD2 (5 bases). Germline assignment: CDR1 SGHTA and CDR2 FQGNSA. CDR3 length: 15 residues. V was trimmed by 0 bases and J by 1 base, leaving 10 bases between them. CDR3 coding DNA: TGTGCCAGCAGCTTAGCCTCCGGACTGTCCTACGAGCAGTACTTC. This sequence encodes CASSLASGLSYEQYF.

The gene calls are TRBV7-2 and TRBJ2-1; no firm D call. The V gene's germline CDR1 is SGHTA and CDR2 FQGNSA. This CDR3 contains 12 residues. V dropped 5 bases and J dropped 8 bases, with 10 bases sitting between them. CDR3 nucleotide sequence: TGTGCCAGCAGCGTTCGGACGGATGAGCAGTTCTTC. Encoded protein: CASSVRTDEQFF.

This clonotype was observed a handful of times. The rearrangement joins TRBV6-2 or TRBV6-3 to TRBJ2-7; D is ambiguous. V lost 1 base to trimming and J lost 4 bases, with 17 bases between them. Germline CDR1 is MNHEY and CDR2 is SVGEGT. The CDR3 covers 16 residues. The CDR3 DNA follows: TGTGCCAGCAGTTACTTCTCTGGCGAAGTGGATTACGAGCAGTACTTC. Translation: CASSYFSGEVDYEQYF.

This clonotype was counted a few times. V is TRBV7-2 and J is TRBJ2-1; a possible D gene is TRBD1 (5 bases). The V gene lost 0 bases and the J gene lost 6 bases, with 12 bases spanning the gap. Germline V gene sequence: CDR1 SGHTA, CDR2 FQGNSA. The CDR3 totals 15 residues. The CDR3 DNA reads TGTGCCAGCAGCTTAGCCCTCGCTAGGGGCAATGAGCAGTTCTTC. Amino acids: CASSLALARGNEQFF.

V is TRBV27 and J is TRBJ1-2, with D tentatively TRBD1 (6 bases). Germline V CDR1 and CDR2: MNHEY, SMNVEV (reference sequence). Trimming took off 2 bases at V and 3 bases at J, with 13 bases between the two ends. The CDR3 spans 15 residues. CDR3 residues: CASSLQGPGDYGYTF. As DNA, the CDR3 is TGTGCCAGCAGTTTACAGGGGCCCGGAGACTATGGCTACACCTTC.